This T cell receptor beta chain was sequenced for a study of blood T cell repertoires in COVID-19. The data were produced by immunoSEQ multiplex PCR, yet TCRdb's version contains in-frame clones alone and is incomplete. The table has approximately 150,000 clones, approximately 87% seen once; the top ten hold 8.5% to 9.5%. V was pared by 2 bases and J by 1 base, with 7 bases of the junction left unmatched. There are 16 residues in the CDR3. Germline-derived CDR1 and CDR2 are PRHDT and FYEKMQ (reference sequence). The sample taken for sequencing was peripheral blood. The chain recombines TRBV13 with TRBJ2-5; TRBD2 matches 7 bases. The origin of this receptor is a woman in her 50s with active or convalescent COVID-19. Written as DNA, the CDR3 is TGTGCCAGCAGCTTAAAATCAGCGGGGATCCAAGAGACCCAGTACTTC. It is translated as CASSLKSAGIQETQYF.